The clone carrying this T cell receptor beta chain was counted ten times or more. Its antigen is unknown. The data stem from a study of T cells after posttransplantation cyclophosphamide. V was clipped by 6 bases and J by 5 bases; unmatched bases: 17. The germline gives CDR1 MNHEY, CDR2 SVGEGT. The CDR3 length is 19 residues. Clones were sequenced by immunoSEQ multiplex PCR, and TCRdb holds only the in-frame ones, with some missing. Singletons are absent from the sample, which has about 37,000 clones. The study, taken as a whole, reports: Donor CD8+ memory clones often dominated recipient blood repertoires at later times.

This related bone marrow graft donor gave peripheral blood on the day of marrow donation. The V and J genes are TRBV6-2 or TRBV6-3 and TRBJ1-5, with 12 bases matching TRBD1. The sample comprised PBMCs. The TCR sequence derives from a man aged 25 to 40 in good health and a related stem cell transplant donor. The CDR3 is CASRDSRDRGPRTHQPQHF. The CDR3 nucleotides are TGTGCCAGCAGGGATTCCCGGGACAGGGGGCCTCGAACCCATCAGCCCCAGCATTTT.